This entry lists 20 T cell receptor beta chains sequenced from one sample in a study of T cell repertoires in ileal Crohn's disease. The table came from immunoSEQ multiplex PCR; TCRdb's copy has only in-frame clones and leaves some out. The data contain 1,500 to 2,000 clones, about 81% of them singletons. Sequencing used ileal tissue. Receptors originate from an adult with Crohn's disease.

CDR3 DNA: TGTGCCAGCCTAACAGGGCTGGGCACCGGGGAGCTGTTTTTT. It codes for CASLTGLGTGELFF. The chain joins TRBV6-5 to TRBJ2-2; TRBD1 might be the D (6 bases). This CDR3 has 14 residues. CDR1 and CDR2 (germline): MNHEY, SVGAGI. With 8 bases removed from V and 4 bases from J, the gap between germline ends came to 14 bases.

A few counts support this clone. V gene TRBV15 combines with J gene TRBJ1-2, with 7 bases identical to TRBD1. This CDR3 comprises 14 residues. V gave up 8 bases and J gave up 3 bases; unmatched junction bases: 9. The V gene's germline CDR1 is LNHNV and CDR2 YYDKDF (reference sequence). The CDR3 DNA sequence: TGTGCCACCGGGACAGACCTTGGGGACTATGGCTACACCTTC. Translation gives CATGTDLGDYGYTF.

There are a few counts of this clone. The rearrangement links TRBV30 to TRBJ1-2, with 7 bases identical to TRBD1. The CDR3 is made up of 14 amino acids. CDR1 and CDR2 (germline): GTSNPN, SVGIG (reference sequence). V lost 4 bases and J lost 6; bases outside the gene matches: 11. CDR3 DNA sequence: TGTGCCTGGACCCCGACAGGGAGCCTTGATGGCTACACCTTC. Residues: CAWTPTGSLDGYTF.

The V call is TRBV4-2, the J call TRBJ1-2, with D perhaps TRBD1 (5 bases). The germline gives CDR1 LGHNA, CDR2 YNFKEQ. Between the trimmed V and J ends, which lost 3 bases and 2 bases, there was a span of 13 bases. The CDR3 length is 15 residues. DNA of the CDR3: TGTGCCAGCAGCCAGGAGGGGACCCACAACTATGGCTACACCTTC. This gives the protein CASSQEGTHNYGYTF.

This chain uses TRBV19 with TRBJ1-5; D may be TRBD1 (5 bases). V was cut by 3 bases and J by 10 bases, with 13 bases left in between. CDR1 LNHDA and CDR2 SQIVND come from the germline V gene (reference sequence). CDR3 length: 13 amino acids. The CDR3 protein is CASSMGTTKPQHF. The CDR3 DNA follows: TGTGCCAGTAGTATGGGGACTACCAAACCCCAGCATTTT.

The V gene is TRBV6-1, the J gene TRBJ1-1, with a tentative D call TRBD1 (5 bases). V shed 8 bases and J shed 1 base, with 17 bases lying between them. The CDR3 totals 15 residues. CDR1 MNHNS and CDR2 SASEGT come from the germline V gene. CDR3 protein: CASAPSFDRNTEAFF. The CDR3, as DNA: TGTGCCAGCGCGCCATCCTTCGACAGGAACACTGAAGCTTTCTTT.

The chain recombines TRBV6-1 with TRBJ1-5; a possible D gene is TRBD1 (5 bases). Trimming left V 6 bases short and J 7 bases short, with 19 bases between. The CDR3 has 15 residues. Germline V gives CDR1 MNHNS, CDR2 SASEGT. The DNA for the CDR3 is TGTGCCAGCAGACCTCTCGCCAGGGAGGGACAGCCCCAGCATTTT. Translated: CASRPLAREGQPQHF.

V and J are TRBV15 and TRBJ2-2, with TRBD2 as a possible D gene (6 bases). The CDR3 is made up of 14 amino acids. V was cut by 1 base and J by 3 bases, with 6 bases left in between. Germline CDR1 reads LNHNV; CDR2 reads YYDKDF (reference sequence). The CDR3 is CATSRGGDTGELFF. The CDR3 bases are TGTGCCACCAGCAGAGGCGGGGACACCGGGGAGCTGTTTTTT.

The rearrangement uses TRBV19 and TRBJ1-1; the D is unclear. Germline CDR1 reads LNHDA; CDR2 reads SQIVND (reference sequence). Deletions cut 2 bases from V and 4 bases from J, with 8 bases between. The CDR3 contains 13 residues. The CDR3 sequence: CASSIQPSTEAFF. The CDR3 nucleotides are TGTGCCAGTAGTATACAACCCAGCACTGAAGCTTTCTTT.

The chain recombines TRBV5-1 with TRBJ1-2; TRBD1 agrees at 7 bases. V shed 2 bases and J 10 bases; nucleotides not matched to a gene: 8. From germline, CDR1 is SGHRS and CDR2 YFSETQ. This CDR3 is built from 13 residues. CDR3 DNA sequence: TGCGCCAGCAGCTTAGGGACAGAACCCACCTACACCTTC. Amino acid sequence: CASSLGTEPTYTF.

CDR3 sequence (DNA): TGTGCCAGCAGCTTAGGGGGACAGGGTAGGAATGAGCAGTTCTTC. It encodes CASSLGGQGRNEQFF. The chain uses TRBV7-2 and TRBJ2-1; 9 bases align to TRBD1. Germline V lookup: CDR1 SGHTA, CDR2 FQGNSA. This CDR3 comprises 15 residues. V shed 1 base and J 7 bases; nucleotides not matched to a gene: 5.

Comments on this clone: Other nucleotide sequences in the sample specify the same CDR3. The chain has TRBV30 and TRBJ1-4; D unresolved. Trimming removed 0 bases at V and 4 bases at J, with 15 bases between. Germline-derived CDR1 and CDR2 are GTSNPN and SVGIG (reference sequence). CDR3 length: 16 residues. The CDR3 DNA reads TGTGCCTGGAGTGTTCCTGGAGGAGGCTTTAATGAAAAACTGTTTTTT. Its protein is CAWSVPGGGFNEKLFF.

The J gene is TRBJ2-5, the V gene TRBV28, with a possible D match to TRBD1 (6 bases). Germline loops: CDR1 MDHEN, CDR2 SYDVKM. The CDR3 spans 15 residues. V was shortened by 3 bases and J by 5 bases, with 16 bases between the two germline ends. The CDR3 region is CASSLGTGTRETQYF. Written as DNA, the CDR3 is TGTGCCAGCAGTTTGGGAACAGGGACCAGGGAGACCCAGTACTTC.

The chain has TRBV19 and TRBJ2-3, with D possibly TRBD1 on 5 matching bases. This CDR3 has 11 residues. CDR1 and CDR2 (germline): LNHDA, SQIVND (reference sequence). With 4 bases removed from V and 6 bases from J, the gap between germline ends came to 5 bases. CDR3 protein: CASSKGDTQYF. CDR3 coding DNA: TGTGCCAGTAGTAAGGGGGATACGCAGTATTTT.

The V call is TRBV30, the J call TRBJ1-2; 7 bases map to TRBD1. This CDR3 is built from 14 residues. From germline, CDR1 is GTSNPN and CDR2 SVGIG (reference sequence). V dropped 0 bases and J dropped 5; count of bases not matched to a gene: 6. The CDR3 here is CAWSVGQAIYGYTF. DNA of the CDR3: TGTGCCTGGAGTGTAGGACAGGCAATATATGGCTACACCTTC.

This chain joins TRBV28 and TRBJ1-4; D possibly corresponds to TRBD1 (6 bases). With 7 bases removed from V and 6 bases from J, the gap between germline ends came to 12 bases. The CDR3 runs to 13 residues. Germline V gives CDR1 MDHEN, CDR2 SYDVKM. The chain's CDR3 is CASKAQGHEKLFF. CDR3 DNA: TGTGCCAGCAAGGCACAGGGACATGAAAAACTGTTTTTT.

V usage is TRBV6-1 and J usage is TRBJ2-3, with 10 bases aligning to TRBD1. The CDR3 totals 16 residues. Per germline, CDR1 MNHNS and CDR2 SASEGT. The J segment lost 4 bases and the V segment lost 1 base, leaving 5 bases of the junction unmatched. CDR3 sequence (DNA): TGTGCCAGCAGTGAAGTCGTGGGACAGGGGTCAGATACGCAGTATTTT. It is translated as CASSEVVGQGSDTQYF.

The chain carries TRBV4-3 and TRBJ2-5, with TRBD2 matching over 7 bases. Germline CDR1 LGHNA, CDR2 YSLEER. The junction had 8 bases not matched to a gene; V was cut back by 1 base and J by 6 bases. The CDR3 sequence is 15 residues long. CDR3 amino acids: CASSQVLASWQTQYF. CDR3 in DNA: TGCGCCAGCAGCCAAGTACTAGCGAGTTGGCAGACCCAGTACTTC.

As concerns this clone: Germline and junction disagree at one end, which may indicate a read error. The CDR3 DNA is TGCGCCAGCAGCCAAGATCTTAGAGGGAACTTTGGCTACACCTTC. This gives the protein CASSQDLRGNFGYTF. This chain links TRBV4-1 with TRBJ1-2; no reliable D call. Per germline, CDR1 MGHRA and CDR2 YSYEKL. CDR3 length: 15 amino acids.

The rearrangement joins TRBV27 to TRBJ1-4; D may be TRBD1 (5 bases). From germline, CDR1 is MNHEY and CDR2 SMNVEV (reference sequence). This CDR3 is 14 amino acids long. Between the trimmed V and J ends, which lost 8 bases and 7 bases, there was a span of 17 bases. This CDR3 reads CASGVQGGLEKLFF. In DNA, the CDR3 is TGTGCCAGCGGAGTTCAGGGAGGCCTTGAAAAACTGTTTTTT.